The present entry profiles one T cell receptor beta chain with its context. The antigen is not known. It was with 60 Vbeta and 13 Jbeta primers that the PCR ran. Assay: immunoSEQ multiplex PCR; the TCRdb copy retains only in-frame clones and omits some. The profile shows 200,000 or so clones, around four fifths of them singletons. The data were taken from a study of cytomegalovirus exposure and HLA in healthy donors. Donors in the study were healthy people who gave bone marrow. Study results and caveats: TCR beta chain V- and J-gene trimming was linked, in a later analysis, to a missense variant in DCLRE1C.

The V gene lost 7 bases and the J gene lost 7 bases, with 17 bases spanning the gap. The CDR3 runs 15 residues. CDR1 and CDR2 (germline): MNHEY, SVGAGI. Specimen: PBMCs. The rearrangement joins TRBV6-5 to TRBJ1-6; a weak D match, TRBD1 (5 bases). This TCR came from a woman aged 45-60 years in good health and CMV-seropositive. CDR3 sequence reads: CASTYWGRNNSPLHF. In nucleotides, the CDR3 is TGTGCCAGCACCTACTGGGGCAGGAACAATTCACCCCTCCACTTT.